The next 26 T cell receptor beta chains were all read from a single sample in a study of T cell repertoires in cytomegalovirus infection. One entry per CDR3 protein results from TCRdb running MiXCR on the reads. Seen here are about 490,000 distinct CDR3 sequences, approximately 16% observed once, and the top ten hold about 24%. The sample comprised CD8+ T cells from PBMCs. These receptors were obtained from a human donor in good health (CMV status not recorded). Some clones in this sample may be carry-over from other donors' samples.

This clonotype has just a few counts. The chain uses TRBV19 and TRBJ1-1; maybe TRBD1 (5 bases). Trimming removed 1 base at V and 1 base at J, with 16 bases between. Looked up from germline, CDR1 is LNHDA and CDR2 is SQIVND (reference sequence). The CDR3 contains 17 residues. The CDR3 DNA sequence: TGTGCCAGTAGTATAGGAGGGGTTAGTAATCGGAACACTGAAGCTTTCTTT. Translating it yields CASSIGGVSNRNTEAFF.

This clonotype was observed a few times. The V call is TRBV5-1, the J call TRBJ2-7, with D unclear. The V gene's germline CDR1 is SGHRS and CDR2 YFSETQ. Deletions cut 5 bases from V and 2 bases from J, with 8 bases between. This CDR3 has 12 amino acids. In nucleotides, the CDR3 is TGCGCCAGCAGGATAGGAACCTACGAGCAGTACTTC. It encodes CASRIGTYEQYF.

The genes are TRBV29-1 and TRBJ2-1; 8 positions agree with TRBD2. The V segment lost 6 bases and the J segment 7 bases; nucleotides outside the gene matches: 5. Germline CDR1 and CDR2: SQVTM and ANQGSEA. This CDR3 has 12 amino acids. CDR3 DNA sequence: TGCAGCGTGCCGGGACTAGTAAATGAGCAGTTCTTC. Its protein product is CSVPGLVNEQFF.

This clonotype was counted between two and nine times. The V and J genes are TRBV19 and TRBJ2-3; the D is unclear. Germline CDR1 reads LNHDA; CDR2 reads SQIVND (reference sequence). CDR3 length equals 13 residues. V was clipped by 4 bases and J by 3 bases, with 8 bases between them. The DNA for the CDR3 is TGTGCCAGTAGTAGGTTTTCAACAGATACGCAGTATTTT. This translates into CASSRFSTDTQYF. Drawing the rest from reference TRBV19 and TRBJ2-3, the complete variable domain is DGGITQSPKYLFRKEGQNVTLSCEQNLNHDAMYWYRQDPGQGLRLIYYSQIVNDFQKGDIAEGYSVSREKKESFPLTVTSAQKNPTAFYLCASSRFSTDTQYFGPGTRLTVL.

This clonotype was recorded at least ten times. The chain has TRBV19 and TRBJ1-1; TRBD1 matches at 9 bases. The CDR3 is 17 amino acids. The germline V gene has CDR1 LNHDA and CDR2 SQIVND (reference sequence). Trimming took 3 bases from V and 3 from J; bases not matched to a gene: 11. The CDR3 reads CASSITRLQGAYTEAFF. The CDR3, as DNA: TGTGCCAGTAGTATCACACGTCTACAGGGGGCGTACACTGAAGCTTTCTTT. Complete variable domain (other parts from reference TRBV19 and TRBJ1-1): DGGITQSPKYLFRKEGQNVTLSCEQNLNHDAMYWYRQDPGQGLRLIYYSQIVNDFQKGDIAEGYSVSREKKESFPLTVTSAQKNPTAFYLCASSITRLQGAYTEAFFGQGTRLTVV.

The CDR3 sequence: CASAPTSYEQYF. CDR3 DNA sequence: TGTGCCAGCGCCCCAACGTCCTACGAGCAGTACTTC. V is TRBV27 and J is TRBJ2-7; no firm D call. CDR1 and CDR2 (germline): MNHEY, SMNVEV (reference sequence). There are 12 residues in the CDR3. V shed 8 bases and J shed 1 base, with 9 bases lying between them.

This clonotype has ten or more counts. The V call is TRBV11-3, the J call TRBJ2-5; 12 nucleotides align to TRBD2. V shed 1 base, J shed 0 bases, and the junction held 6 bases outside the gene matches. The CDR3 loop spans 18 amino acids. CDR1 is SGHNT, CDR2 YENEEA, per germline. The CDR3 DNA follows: TGTGCCAGCAGCTTAGCGTCTAGCGGGGGGGCCTACCAAGAGACCCAGTACTTC. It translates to CASSLASSGGAYQETQYF.

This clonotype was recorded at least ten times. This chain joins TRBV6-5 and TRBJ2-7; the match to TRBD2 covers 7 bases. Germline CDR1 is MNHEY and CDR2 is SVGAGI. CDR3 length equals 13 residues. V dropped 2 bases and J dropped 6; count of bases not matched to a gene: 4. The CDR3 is CASSYPGGSEQYF. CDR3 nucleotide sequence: TGTGCCAGCAGTTACCCCGGGGGGAGCGAGCAGTACTTC.

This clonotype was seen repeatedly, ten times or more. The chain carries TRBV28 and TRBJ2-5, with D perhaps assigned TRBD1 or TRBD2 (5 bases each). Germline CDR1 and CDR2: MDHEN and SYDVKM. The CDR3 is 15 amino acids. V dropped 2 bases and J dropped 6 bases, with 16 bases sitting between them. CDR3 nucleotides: TGTGCCAGCAGTTTAAGTTTTGGGGGAGAGAAGACCCAGTACTTC. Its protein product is CASSLSFGGEKTQYF.

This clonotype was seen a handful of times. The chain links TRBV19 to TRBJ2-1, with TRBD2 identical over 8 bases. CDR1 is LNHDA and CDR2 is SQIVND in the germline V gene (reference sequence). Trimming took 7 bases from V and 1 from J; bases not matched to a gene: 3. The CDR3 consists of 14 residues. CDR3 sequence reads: CASKLAGSYNEQFF. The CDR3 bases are TGTGCCAGTAAGTTAGCGGGGTCCTACAATGAGCAGTTCTTC. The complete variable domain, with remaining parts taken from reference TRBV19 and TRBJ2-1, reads DGGITQSPKYLFRKEGQNVTLSCEQNLNHDAMYWYRQDPGQGLRLIYYSQIVNDFQKGDIAEGYSVSREKKESFPLTVTSAQKNPTAFYLCASKLAGSYNEQFFGPGTRLTVL.

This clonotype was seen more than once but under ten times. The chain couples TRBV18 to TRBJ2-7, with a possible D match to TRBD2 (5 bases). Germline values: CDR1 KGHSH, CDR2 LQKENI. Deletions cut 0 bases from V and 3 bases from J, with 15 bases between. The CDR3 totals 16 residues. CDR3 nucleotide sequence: TGTGCCAGCTCACCACCGTTCCGGGATGGCCGCTACGAGCAGTACTTC. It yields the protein CASSPPFRDGRYEQYF.

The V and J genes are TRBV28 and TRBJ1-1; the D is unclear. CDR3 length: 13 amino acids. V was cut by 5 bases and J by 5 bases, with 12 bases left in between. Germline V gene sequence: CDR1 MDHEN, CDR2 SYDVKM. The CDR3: CASSPDWETEAFF. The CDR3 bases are TGTGCCAGCAGTCCCGACTGGGAGACTGAAGCTTTCTTT.

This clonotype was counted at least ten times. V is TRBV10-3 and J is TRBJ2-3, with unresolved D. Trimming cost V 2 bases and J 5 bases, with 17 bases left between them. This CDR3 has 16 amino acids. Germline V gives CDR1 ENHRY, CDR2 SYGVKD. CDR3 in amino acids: CAISEPEAHNGDTQYF. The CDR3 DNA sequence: TGTGCCATCAGTGAGCCCGAAGCCCACAATGGAGATACGCAGTATTTT.

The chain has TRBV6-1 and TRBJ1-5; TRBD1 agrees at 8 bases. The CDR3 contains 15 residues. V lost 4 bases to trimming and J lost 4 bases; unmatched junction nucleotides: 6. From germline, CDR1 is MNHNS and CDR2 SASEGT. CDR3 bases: TGTGCCAGCAGTGTTATGACAGGGGTGAATCAGCCCCAGCATTTT. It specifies CASSVMTGVNQPQHF.

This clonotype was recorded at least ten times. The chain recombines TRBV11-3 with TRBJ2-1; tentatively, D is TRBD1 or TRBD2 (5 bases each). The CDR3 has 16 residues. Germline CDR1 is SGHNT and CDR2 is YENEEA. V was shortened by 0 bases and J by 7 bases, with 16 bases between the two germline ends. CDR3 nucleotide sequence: TGTGCCAGCAGCTTAGAAGGGGCCTTGAGGGCAAATGAGCAGTTCTTC. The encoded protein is CASSLEGALRANEQFF.

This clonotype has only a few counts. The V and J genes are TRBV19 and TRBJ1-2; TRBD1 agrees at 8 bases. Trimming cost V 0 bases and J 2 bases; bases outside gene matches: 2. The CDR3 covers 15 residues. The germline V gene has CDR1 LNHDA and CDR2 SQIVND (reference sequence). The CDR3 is CASSIERTGNYGYTF. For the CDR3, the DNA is TGTGCCAGTAGTATAGAAAGGACAGGGAACTATGGCTACACCTTC. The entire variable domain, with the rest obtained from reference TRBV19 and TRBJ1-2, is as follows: DGGITQSPKYLFRKEGQNVTLSCEQNLNHDAMYWYRQDPGQGLRLIYYSQIVNDFQKGDIAEGYSVSREKKESFPLTVTSAQKNPTAFYLCASSIERTGNYGYTFGSGTRLTVV.

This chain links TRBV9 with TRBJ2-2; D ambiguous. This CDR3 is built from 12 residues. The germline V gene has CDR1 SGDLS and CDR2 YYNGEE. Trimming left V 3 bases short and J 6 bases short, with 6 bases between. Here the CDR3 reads CASSAISGELFF. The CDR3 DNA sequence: TGTGCCAGCAGCGCAATTTCCGGGGAGCTGTTTTTT.

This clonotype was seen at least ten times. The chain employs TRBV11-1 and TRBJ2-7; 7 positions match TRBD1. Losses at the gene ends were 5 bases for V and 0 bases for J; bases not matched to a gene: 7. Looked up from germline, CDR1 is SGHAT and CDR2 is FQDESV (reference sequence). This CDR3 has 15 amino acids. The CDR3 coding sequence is TGTGCCAGCAGCCTCGGGACAGCCAGCTCCTACGAGCAGTACTTC. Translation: CASSLGTASSYEQYF.

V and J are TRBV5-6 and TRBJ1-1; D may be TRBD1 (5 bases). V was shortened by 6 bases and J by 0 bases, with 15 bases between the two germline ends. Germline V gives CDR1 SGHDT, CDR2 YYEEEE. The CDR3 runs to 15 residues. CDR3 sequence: CASNFLTEMNTEAFF. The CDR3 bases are TGTGCCAGCAACTTTTTGACAGAGATGAACACTGAAGCTTTCTTT.

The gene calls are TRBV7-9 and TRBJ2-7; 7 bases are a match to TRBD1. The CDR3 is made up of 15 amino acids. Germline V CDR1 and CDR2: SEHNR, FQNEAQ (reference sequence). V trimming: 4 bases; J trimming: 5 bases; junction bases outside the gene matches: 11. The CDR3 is CASSSDRDPLHEQYF. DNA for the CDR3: TGTGCCAGCAGCTCTGACAGGGACCCTCTCCACGAGCAGTACTTC.

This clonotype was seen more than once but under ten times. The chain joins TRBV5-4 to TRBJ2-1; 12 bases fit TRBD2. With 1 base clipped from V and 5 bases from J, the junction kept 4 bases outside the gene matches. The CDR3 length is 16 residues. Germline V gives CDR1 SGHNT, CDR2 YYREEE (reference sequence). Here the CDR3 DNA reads TGTGCCAGCAGCTTGCTAGCGGGAGGGGGTAACAATGAGCAGTTCTTC. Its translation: CASSLLAGGGNNEQFF. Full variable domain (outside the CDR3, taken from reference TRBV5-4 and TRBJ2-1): ETGVTQSPTHLIKTRGQQVTLRCSSQSGHNTVSWYQQALGQGPQFIFQYYREEENGRGNFPPRFSGLQFPNYSSELNVNALELDDSALYLCASSLLAGGGNNEQFFGPGTRLTVL.

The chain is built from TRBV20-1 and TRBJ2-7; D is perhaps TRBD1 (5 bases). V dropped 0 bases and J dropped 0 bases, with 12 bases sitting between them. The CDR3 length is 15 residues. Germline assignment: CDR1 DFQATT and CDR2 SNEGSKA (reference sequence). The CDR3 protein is CSARDLDRNSYEQYF. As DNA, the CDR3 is TGCAGTGCTAGAGATTTAGACAGAAACTCCTACGAGCAGTACTTC.

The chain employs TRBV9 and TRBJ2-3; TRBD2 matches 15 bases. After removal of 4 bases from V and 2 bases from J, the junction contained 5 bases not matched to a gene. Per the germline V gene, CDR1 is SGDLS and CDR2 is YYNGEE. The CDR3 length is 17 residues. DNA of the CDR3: TGTGCCAGCAGCCCCGGACTAGCGGGGGGGGTCACAGATACGCAGTATTTT. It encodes CASSPGLAGGVTDTQYF.

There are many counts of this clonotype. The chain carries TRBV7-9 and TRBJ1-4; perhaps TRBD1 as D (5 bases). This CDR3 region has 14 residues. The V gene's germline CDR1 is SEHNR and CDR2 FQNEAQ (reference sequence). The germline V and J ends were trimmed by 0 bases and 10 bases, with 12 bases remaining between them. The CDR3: CASSLARQKGKLFF. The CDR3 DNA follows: TGTGCCAGCAGCTTAGCGCGACAGAAGGGAAAACTGTTTTTT.

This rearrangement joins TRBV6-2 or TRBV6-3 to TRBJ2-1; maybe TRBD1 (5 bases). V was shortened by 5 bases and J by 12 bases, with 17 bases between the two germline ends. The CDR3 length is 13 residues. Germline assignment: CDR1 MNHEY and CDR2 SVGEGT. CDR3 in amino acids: CASSPSQGKGQFF. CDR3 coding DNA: TGTGCCAGCAGTCCGTCTCAGGGAAAGGGGCAGTTCTTC.

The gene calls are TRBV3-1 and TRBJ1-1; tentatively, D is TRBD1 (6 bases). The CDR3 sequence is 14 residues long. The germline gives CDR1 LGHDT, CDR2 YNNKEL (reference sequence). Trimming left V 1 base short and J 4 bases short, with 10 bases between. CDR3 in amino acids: CASSQGGGGTEAFF. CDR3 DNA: TGTGCCAGCAGCCAAGGAGGAGGGGGCACTGAAGCTTTCTTT.